Listed below are T cell receptor beta chains from one sample, sequenced in a study of identifying expanded T cells in peripheral blood. The data were produced by immunoSEQ multiplex PCR, yet TCRdb's version contains in-frame clones alone and is incomplete. Altogether fewer than 130,000 clones are present, around nine tenths being singletons, with the ten largest covering roughly 17%. Sequenced input: blood. These receptors were obtained from a person aged 18-69 years in good health. Both conserved end residues are part of each CDR3. The D gene is left open where the match is weak. For some rows the clone size is stated as once, few or many, or as a class when expanded; others skip it.

clone size	V gene	D gene	J gene	CDR3 DNA	CDR3 protein
.	TRBV11-3	TRBD1	TRBJ2-2	TGTGCCAGCAGCTCGGGACAGGGGGGCGCCGGGGAGCTGTTTTTT	CASSSGQGGAGELFF
once	TRBV4-3	TRBD1	TRBJ2-7	TGCGCCAGCAGCCGGGGGACAGGGCCTATCGAGCAGTACTTC	CASSRGTGPIEQYF
.	TRBV28	TRBD1	TRBJ1-1	TGTGCCAGCAGTACCTACAGGGGTGGAAACACTGAAGCTTTCTTT	CASSTYRGGNTEAFF
.	TRBV7-2	.	TRBJ1-3	TGTGCCAGCAGCCTAGGGGCAGGTTTCTACGGGAACACCATATATTTT	CASSLGAGFYGNTIYF
.	TRBV7-9	TRBD1	TRBJ2-7	TGTGCCAGCAGCTTTCCTACAGGGGGCCTCATTCGGGAGCAGTACTTC	CASSFPTGGLIREQYF
.	TRBV5-6	.	TRBJ2-1	TGTGCCAGCAGCTCGTTATACAATGAGCAGTTCTTC	CASSSLYNEQFF
.	TRBV6-1	.	TRBJ1-5	TGTGCCAGCAGTGATAATTTAGGAGGGGCTTATAGCAATCAGCCCCAGCATTTT	CASSDNLGGAYSNQPQHF
.	TRBV7-2	.	TRBJ2-1	TGTGCCAGCAGCTTAGGGGTAGGTACGATTCTGGTCTTC	CASSLGVGTILVF
.	TRBV6-4	TRBD1	TRBJ1-1	TGTGCCAGCAGTGTCCTCCCGAAGGGGGCGAATGCCGTAGGGACTGAAGCTTTCTTT	CASSVLPKGANAVGTEAFF
.	TRBV9	TRBD1	TRBJ2-5	TGTGCCAGCAGCGTAGACAACAGGGGCTCTGGGACCCAGTACTTC	CASSVDNRGSGTQYF
.	TRBV28	TRBD1	TRBJ1-2	TGTGCCAGCAGAATCCCGGGACAGGGGTATGGCTACACCTTC	CASRIPGQGYGYTF
.	TRBV5-1	.	TRBJ2-7	TGCGCCAGCAGGGCCACCGGGACATCCTTCCGGGGGCAGTACTTC	CASRATGTSFRGQYF
once	TRBV13	TRBD1	TRBJ2-3	TGTGCCAGCAGCCTCGGACAGGGAGTTCGCACAGATACGCAGTATTTT	CASSLGQGVRTDTQYF
once	TRBV5-1	.	TRBJ2-5	TGCGCCAGCAGCTTGTCCTCCAGGGCAGCCCAAGAGACCCAGTACTTC	CASSLSSRAAQETQYF
.	TRBV9	.	TRBJ2-7	TGTGCCAGCAGCGTAAAATTTCTACGACTATTCGAGCAGTACTTC	CASSVKFLRLFEQYF
.	TRBV18	.	TRBJ1-3	TGTGCCAGCTCATCAGGGGCCGCCTCTGGAAACACCATATATTTT	CASSSGAASGNTIYF
.	TRBV27	.	TRBJ2-3	TGTGCCAGCAGTTTAGCGGGCCCTAATACGCAGTATTTT	CASSLAGPNTQYF